This is a list of T cell receptor beta chains from one sample in a study of shared clonotypes between healthy human individuals. Profiling relied on immunoSEQ multiplex PCR, and the TCRdb table lists in-frame clones only, not all of them. The table records about 2.1 million clones, 93% of them present only once. Sequencing was carried out using naive CD8+ T cells from PBMCs. All receptors derive from a young man in good health. Some clones in this sample may be carry-over from other donors' samples. Both conserved end residues are part of each CDR3. A D gene is named only where the DNA matches it firmly. Only some rows state a clone size, as once, few, many or a class for expanded clones.

CDR3 protein | CDR3 DNA | V gene | D gene | J gene | clone size
CASSLRIAGGVTGELFF | TGTGCCAGCAGCTTACGGATAGCGGGAGGGGTCACCGGGGAGCTGTTTTTT | TRBV7-8 | TRBD2 | TRBJ2-2 | NA
CASSSRAAGSNTGELFF | TGTGCCAGCAGCTCCCGGGCGGCGGGATCGAACACCGGGGAGCTGTTTTTT | TRBV11-3 | NA | TRBJ2-2 | NA
CASSQGLGPSEQFF | TGCGCCAGCAGTCAAGGGTTAGGCCCCAGCGAGCAGTTCTTC | TRBV5-1 | NA | TRBJ2-1 | NA
CASSQGPLGGASSYEQYF | TGCGCCAGCAGCCAAGGCCCTCTTGGCGGGGCAAGCTCCTACGAGCAGTACTTC | TRBV4-1 | NA | TRBJ2-7 | NA
CASSFLDRDFNTEAFF | TGTGCCAGCAGCTTCCTGGACAGGGACTTCAACACTGAAGCTTTCTTT | TRBV7-9 | TRBD1 | TRBJ1-1 | NA
CASSLVNVLTF | TGTGCCAGCAGTTTGGTCAACGTCCTGACTTTC | TRBV28 | NA | TRBJ2-6 | few
CAPSRDRARYEQYF | TGTGCCCCTTCACGTGACAGGGCCCGCTACGAGCAGTACTTC | TRBV30 | TRBD1 | TRBJ2-7 | NA
CASSAGGGDIQYF | TGTGCCAGCAGCGCGGGAGGTGGGGACATTCAGTACTTC | TRBV5-6 | TRBD2 | TRBJ2-4 | NA
CASRGYIAIRTEAFF | TGTGCCAGCAGGGGTTATATAGCAATTCGCACTGAAGCTTTCTTT | TRBV21-1 | NA | TRBJ1-1 | NA
CASSSPGTTTGELFF | TGTGCCAGCAGCTCGCCCGGGACCACTACCGGGGAGCTGTTTTTT | TRBV7-8 | NA | TRBJ2-2 | NA
CATSRDKGQGGEAKNIQYF | TGTGCCACCAGCAGAGATAAAGGACAGGGGGGAGAGGCCAAAAACATTCAGTACTTC | TRBV15 | TRBD1 | TRBJ2-4 | NA
CSAGKMNTEAFF | TGCAGCGCTGGAAAGATGAACACTGAAGCTTTCTTT | TRBV29-1 | NA | TRBJ1-1 | once
CASSTDRGPESGQPQHF | TGTGCCAGTAGTACTGACAGGGGACCGGAGTCAGGGCAGCCCCAGCATTTT | TRBV19 | TRBD1 | TRBJ1-5 | NA
CASSLNRGDTEAFF | TGTGCCAGCAGCTTAAACAGAGGGGACACTGAAGCTTTCTTT | TRBV11-1 | NA | TRBJ1-1 | NA
CASSYSGSVDYEQFF | TGTGCCAGCAGTTATAGCGGGAGCGTAGACTATGAGCAGTTCTTC | TRBV28 | TRBD2 | TRBJ2-1 | NA
CASSQDARAPHLEQYF | TGTGCCAGCAGCCAAGATGCTAGGGCTCCTCACCTAGAGCAGTACTTC | TRBV4-2 | NA | TRBJ2-7 | NA
CASSVSGAVAGRSGANVLTF | TGTGCCAGCAGCGTAAGTGGTGCTGTGGCAGGGAGGTCTGGGGCCAACGTCCTGACTTTC | TRBV9 | NA | TRBJ2-6 | NA
CAWSVIGVGEKLFF | TGTGCCTGGAGTGTAATTGGGGTGGGTGAAAAACTGTTTTTT | TRBV30 | NA | TRBJ1-4 | NA
CASSLAQGASNYGYTF | TGTGCCAGCAGCTTAGCGCAGGGGGCTTCTAACTATGGCTACACCTTC | TRBV7-9 | TRBD1 | TRBJ1-2 | NA
CASSYSEGPYEQYF | TGTGCCAGCAGTTACTCGGAGGGCCCCTACGAGCAGTACTTC | TRBV6-5 | NA | TRBJ2-7 | NA
CAGSGGQGSTEAFF | TGTGCCGGCAGCGGCGGACAGGGATCGACTGAAGCTTTCTTT | TRBV11-3 | TRBD1 | TRBJ1-1 | NA
CASGAGLYNEQFF | TGTGCCAGCGGCGCGGGCCTTTACAATGAGCAGTTCTTC | TRBV6-5 | NA | TRBJ2-1 | NA
CASSPPPAGLSGTQYF | TGTGCCAGCAGCCCCCCCCCAGCGGGCCTCTCCGGGACCCAGTACTTC | TRBV7-9 | NA | TRBJ2-5 | NA
CASSQELGWLGYTF | TGCGCCAGCAGCCAAGAACTTGGGTGGTTAGGCTACACCTTC | TRBV4-3 | NA | TRBJ1-2 | NA
CASSSFNSPGELFF | TGCGCCAGCAGCTCCTTTAATTCCCCCGGGGAGCTGTTTTTT | TRBV5-1 | NA | TRBJ2-2 | NA
CASSYSGTEAFF | TGTGCCAGCAGTTACAGCGGTACGGAAGCTTTCTTT | TRBV28 | NA | TRBJ1-1 | NA
CASSSQRGPNEQFF | TGTGCCAGCAGCTCCCAGCGGGGTCCCAATGAGCAGTTCTTC | TRBV7-9 | TRBD2 | TRBJ2-1 | NA
CASSQKVYTGTNEKLFF | TGTGCCAGCAGTCAGAAAGTTTACACAGGGACTAATGAAAAACTGTTTTTT | TRBV28 | NA | TRBJ1-4 | NA
CASSTVGVAGTGDEQYF | TGTGCCAGCAGTACCGTCGGAGTAGCGGGAACGGGCGACGAGCAGTACTTC | TRBV27 | TRBD2 | TRBJ2-7 | NA
CASGYEQYF | TGTGCCAGCGGTTACGAGCAGTACTTC | TRBV6-5 | NA | TRBJ2-7 | NA
CASSSVDRDYEKLFF | TGTGCCAGCAGTTCCGTGGACAGAGATTATGAAAAACTGTTTTTT | TRBV28 | NA | TRBJ1-4 | NA
CASSGETTGENTIYF | TGTGCCAGCAGCGGAGAGACGACAGGGGAAAACACCATATATTTT | TRBV9 | TRBD1 | TRBJ1-3 | NA
CASSQPPTGELFF | TGTGCCAGCAGCCAACCCCCCACCGGGGAGCTGTTTTTT | TRBV28 | NA | TRBJ2-2 | few
CASSRDRGGNQPQHF | TGTGCCAGCAGCCGCGACAGGGGAGGCAATCAGCCCCAGCATTTT | TRBV9 | TRBD1 | TRBJ1-5 | NA
CASSLAEGRYGYTF | TGCGCCAGCAGCTTGGCCGAGGGGAGATATGGCTACACCTTC | TRBV5-1 | NA | TRBJ1-2 | NA
CASSLPGQGAAQPQHF | TGTGCCAGCAGTTTGCCGGGACAGGGGGCGGCACAGCCCCAGCATTTT | TRBV28 | TRBD1 | TRBJ1-5 | NA
CASSAGRIGGYTF | TGTGCCAGCAGCGCAGGAAGGATAGGAGGCTACACCTTC | TRBV9 | NA | TRBJ1-2 | NA
CASSQDSSYFYEQYF | TGTGCCAGCAGCCAAGATTCCAGCTATTTCTACGAGCAGTACTTC | TRBV14 | NA | TRBJ2-7 | NA
CASSLFSGAAYNEQFF | TGCGCCAGCAGCTTGTTCTCGGGAGCAGCCTACAATGAGCAGTTCTTC | TRBV5-1 | NA | TRBJ2-1 | NA
CASSLSPGRNYGYTF | TGTGCCAGCAGTTTATCCCCGGGACGGAACTATGGCTACACCTTC | TRBV28 | NA | TRBJ1-2 | few
CASSYWALDTEAFF | TGTGCCAGCAGTTATTGGGCGTTGGACACTGAAGCTTTCTTT | TRBV6-5 | NA | TRBJ1-1 | NA
CASNSPLVSYNEQFF | TGTGCCAGCAATTCTCCTCTCGTCTCCTACAATGAGCAGTTCTTC | TRBV2 | NA | TRBJ2-1 | NA
CASSKDRGPSLWNEQFF | TGTGCCAGCAGCAAAGACAGGGGACCCTCTCTATGGAATGAGCAGTTCTTC | TRBV2 | TRBD1 | TRBJ2-1 | NA
CASSDSNGLEGALVYEQYF | TGTGCCAGCAGTGACTCGAATGGGCTAGAGGGCGCCCTTGTCTACGAGCAGTACTTC | TRBV6-4 | NA | TRBJ2-7 | NA
CSVGLRTSGISSYEQYF | TGCAGCGTTGGTCTTAGGACTAGCGGGATTAGCTCCTACGAGCAGTACTTC | TRBV29-1 | TRBD2 | TRBJ2-7 | NA
CASSLGPGQASTDTQYF | TGTGCCAGCAGCTTGGGCCCGGGACAGGCTAGCACAGATACGCAGTATTTT | TRBV11-2 | TRBD1 | TRBJ2-3 | NA
CASSLRGAEKLFF | TGTGCCAGCAGCTTAAGGGGCGCGGAAAAACTGTTTTTT | TRBV11-2 | NA | TRBJ1-4 | few
CASSIRAGNTIYF | TGTGCCAGTAGTATCCGGGCTGGAAACACCATATATTTT | TRBV19 | NA | TRBJ1-3 | NA
CASSISRSVGEQYF | TGTGCCAGTAGTATCTCGCGATCGGTGGGAGAGCAGTACTTC | TRBV19 | NA | TRBJ2-7 | NA
CASSIDNWHTESYEQYF | TGTGCCAGTAGTATAGATAATTGGCACACCGAGTCCTACGAGCAGTACTTC | TRBV19 | NA | TRBJ2-7 | NA
CASSSREAYEQYF | TGTGCCAGCAGCTCGAGAGAGGCCTACGAGCAGTACTTC | TRBV7-2 | NA | TRBJ2-7 | NA